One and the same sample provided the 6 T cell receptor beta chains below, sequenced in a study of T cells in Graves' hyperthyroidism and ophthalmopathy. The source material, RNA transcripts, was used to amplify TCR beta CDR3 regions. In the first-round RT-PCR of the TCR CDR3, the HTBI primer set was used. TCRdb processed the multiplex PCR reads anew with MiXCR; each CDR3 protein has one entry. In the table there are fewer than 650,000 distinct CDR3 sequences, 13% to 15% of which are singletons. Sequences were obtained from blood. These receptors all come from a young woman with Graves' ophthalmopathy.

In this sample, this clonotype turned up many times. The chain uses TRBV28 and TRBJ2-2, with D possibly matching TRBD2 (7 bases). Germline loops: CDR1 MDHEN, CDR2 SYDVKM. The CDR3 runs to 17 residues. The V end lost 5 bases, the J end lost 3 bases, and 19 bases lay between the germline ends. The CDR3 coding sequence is TGTGCCAGCAGTCCGGGGGGCGACAGGAGAGACACCGGGGAGCTGTTTTTT. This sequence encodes CASSPGGDRRDTGELFF.

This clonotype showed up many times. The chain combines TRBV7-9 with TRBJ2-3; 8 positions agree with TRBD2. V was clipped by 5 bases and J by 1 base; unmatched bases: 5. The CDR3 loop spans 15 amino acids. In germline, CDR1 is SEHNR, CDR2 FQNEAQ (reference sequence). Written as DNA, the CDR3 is TGTGCCAGCAGCCCGCGGGAGGACGGCACAGATACGCAGTATTTT. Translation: CASSPREDGTDTQYF. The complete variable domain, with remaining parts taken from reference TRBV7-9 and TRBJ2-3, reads DTGVSQNPRHKITKRGQNVTFRCDPISEHNRLYWYRQTLGQGPEFLTYFQNEAQLEKSRLLSDRFSAERPKGSFSTLEIQRTEQGDSAMYLCASSPREDGTDTQYFGPGTRLTVL.

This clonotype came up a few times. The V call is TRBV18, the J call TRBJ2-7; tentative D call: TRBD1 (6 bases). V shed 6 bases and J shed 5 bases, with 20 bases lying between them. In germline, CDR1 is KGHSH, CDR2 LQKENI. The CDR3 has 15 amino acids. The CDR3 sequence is CASSPLETGTDEQYF. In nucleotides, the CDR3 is TGTGCCAGCTCCCCGTTAGAGACAGGTACCGACGAGCAGTACTTC.

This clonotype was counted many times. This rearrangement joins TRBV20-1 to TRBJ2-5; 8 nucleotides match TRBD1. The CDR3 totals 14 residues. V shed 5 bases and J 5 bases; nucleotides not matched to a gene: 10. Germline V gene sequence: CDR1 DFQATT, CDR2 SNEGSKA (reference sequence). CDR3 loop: CSARRLTGEETQYF. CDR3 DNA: TGCAGTGCTCGACGACTGACAGGGGAGGAGACCCAGTACTTC.

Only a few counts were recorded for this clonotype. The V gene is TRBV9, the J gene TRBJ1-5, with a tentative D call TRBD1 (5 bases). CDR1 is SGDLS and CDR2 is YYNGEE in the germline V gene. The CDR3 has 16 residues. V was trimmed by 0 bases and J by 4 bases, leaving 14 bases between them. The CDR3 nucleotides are TGTGCCAGCAGCGTAGGTACAGGCGATCGAAATCAGCCCCAGCATTTT. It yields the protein CASSVGTGDRNQPQHF.

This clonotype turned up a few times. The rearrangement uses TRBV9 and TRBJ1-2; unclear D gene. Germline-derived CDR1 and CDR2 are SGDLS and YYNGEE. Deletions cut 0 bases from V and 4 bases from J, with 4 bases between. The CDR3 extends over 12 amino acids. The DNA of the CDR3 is TGTGCCAGCAGCGTAGACACCTATGGCTACACCTTC. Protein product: CASSVDTYGYTF.